This TCR beta chain was retrieved from a study of response to subunit inactivated influenza vaccine. Study-wide findings and caveats: Authors suggested each seasonal influenza vaccination recruits few new T cells.

Via MiXCR, TCRdb re-called the RT-PCR reads, giving one row per CDR3 protein. The sample shows 500,000 to 600,000 distinct CDR3 sequences, 12% of them seen only once. CDR1 and CDR2 (germline): GTSNPN, SVGIG (reference sequence). This CDR3 region has 14 residues. V dropped 0 bases and J dropped 5 bases, with 8 bases sitting between them. Details on this clonotype: Its antigen is not known.

The specimen comprised PBMCs from blood, sampled on the day of vaccination. This sequence originates from a man aged 45-60 years who received an inactivated influenza vaccine. This sequence joins TRBV30 and TRBJ1-6; D unclear. CDR3 sequence (DNA): TGTGCCTGGAGTGTATCTAGGAATAATTCACCCCTCCACTTT. Amino acids: CAWSVSRNNSPLHF.